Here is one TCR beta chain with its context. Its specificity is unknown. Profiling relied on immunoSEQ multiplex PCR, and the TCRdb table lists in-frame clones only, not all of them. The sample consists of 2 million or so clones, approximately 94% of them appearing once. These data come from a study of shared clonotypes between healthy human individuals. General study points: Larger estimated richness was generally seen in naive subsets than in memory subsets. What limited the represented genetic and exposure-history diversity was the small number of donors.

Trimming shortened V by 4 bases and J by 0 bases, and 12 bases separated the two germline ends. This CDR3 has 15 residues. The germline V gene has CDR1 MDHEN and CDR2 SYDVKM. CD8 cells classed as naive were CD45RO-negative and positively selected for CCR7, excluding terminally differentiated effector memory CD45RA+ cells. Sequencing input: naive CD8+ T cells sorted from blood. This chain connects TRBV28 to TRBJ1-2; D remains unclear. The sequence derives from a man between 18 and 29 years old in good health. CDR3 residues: CASSSPHETNYGYTF. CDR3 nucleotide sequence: TGTGCCAGCAGTTCGCCACACGAGACTAACTATGGCTACACCTTC.